The 26 T cell receptor beta chains presented below share a single source sample, sequenced in a study of CD8+ T cells in alopecia areata. cDNA reverse transcribed from extracted RNA served as the sequencing template. Method: immunoSEQ multiplex PCR; TCRdb's copy keeps in-frame clones and lacks some. This table holds hundreds of thousands of clones, roughly two thirds found once. The source was CD4+ T cells sorted from blood, collected at week 0. Source of these receptors: a human donor with alopecia areata.

This clone showed up just once. The chain employs TRBV7-3 and TRBJ2-7; D possibly uses TRBD1 or TRBD2 (5 bases each). Per germline, CDR1 SGHTA and CDR2 FQGTGA. The CDR3 sequence is 14 residues long. Trimming pared 5 bases from V and 4 bases from J, leaving 15 bases between. DNA for the CDR3: TGTGCCAGCAGCGAAACTGGTGGGGGATACGAGCAGTACTTC. Encoded protein: CASSETGGGYEQYF.

The chain employs TRBV29-1 and TRBJ2-7; 8 bases are shared with TRBD1. The trim removed 6 bases at V and 2 bases at J, leaving 6 bases unmatched. CDR3 size: 13 residues. The germline gives CDR1 SQVTM, CDR2 ANQGSEA. In nucleotides, the CDR3 is TGCAGCGTAAGGGGGACAGGAACCTACGAGCAGTACTTC. Translating gives CSVRGTGTYEQYF.

The chain joins TRBV25-1 to TRBJ2-3; perhaps TRBD2 as D (6 bases). The germline V and J ends were trimmed by 5 bases and 1 base, with 13 bases remaining between them. In germline, CDR1 is MGHDK, CDR2 SYGVNS. The CDR3 runs to 15 residues. The DNA for the CDR3 is TGTGCCAGCAGTCCCAGCGGGCGGGGCACAGATACGCAGTATTTT. Translated: CASSPSGRGTDTQYF.

The V call is TRBV29-1, the J call TRBJ1-2; D is uncertain. CDR1 is SQVTM and CDR2 is ANQGSEA in the germline V gene. Trimming pared 4 bases from V and 0 bases from J, leaving 9 bases between. The CDR3 totals 13 residues. The CDR3 reads CSVVLGANYGYTF. CDR3 sequence (DNA): TGCAGCGTTGTATTAGGTGCTAACTATGGCTACACCTTC. Together with reference TRBV29-1 and TRBJ1-2, the CDR3 gives the full variable domain: SAVISQKPSRDICQRGTSLTIQCQVDSQVTMMFWYRQQPGQSLTLIATANQGSEATYESGFVIDKFPISRPNLTFSTLTVSNMSPEDSSIYLCSVVLGANYGYTFGSGTRLTVV.

This clone was detected only once. The V and J genes are TRBV27 and TRBJ1-1, with D possibly matching TRBD1 (5 bases). The CDR3 runs to 12 residues. Germline lookup yields CDR1 MNHEY and CDR2 SMNVEV (reference sequence). Trimming left V 3 bases short and J 12 bases short, with 14 bases between. For the CDR3, the DNA is TGTGCCAGCAGTTTGGCAGGGATCCAAACTTTCTTT. Translated, it gives CASSLAGIQTFF.

The V gene is TRBV6-5, the J gene TRBJ1-1; D not resolved. The germline CDR1 and CDR2 sequences are MNHEY and SVGAGI. The germline V and J ends were trimmed by 5 bases and 7 bases, with 11 bases remaining between them. CDR3 length: 12 residues. CDR3 sequence: CASSRTANEAFF. The CDR3 DNA sequence: TGTGCCAGCAGTCGCACAGCGAATGAAGCTTTCTTT.

This clone has just a few counts. The chain combines TRBV30 with TRBJ1-1, with TRBD1 matching over 7 bases. V trimming: 1 base; J trimming: 6 bases; junction bases outside the gene matches: 5. CDR1 and CDR2 from the germline V gene are GTSNPN and SVGIG (reference sequence). The CDR3 contains 13 residues. CDR3 DNA: TGTGCCTGGAGTGCCACAGGGGTACCTGAAGCTTTCTTT. It encodes CAWSATGVPEAFF.

This sequence joins TRBV5-1 and TRBJ1-1, with 7 bases fitting TRBD1. V gave up 5 bases and J gave up 2 bases; unmatched junction bases: 12. The CDR3 length is 16 residues. Germline-derived CDR1 and CDR2 are SGHRS and YFSETQ. CDR3 in DNA: TGCGCCAGCAGTCGGCCGAGGGACAGCTTCAACACTGAAGCTTTCTTT. It codes for CASSRPRDSFNTEAFF.

The V and J genes are TRBV6-5 and TRBJ2-7; 8 nucleotides align to TRBD1. This CDR3 has 13 residues. V gave up 6 bases and J gave up 5 bases; unmatched junction bases: 6. The germline V gene encodes CDR1 MNHEY and CDR2 SVGAGI. The CDR3 region is CASSPDREDEQYF. Here the CDR3 DNA reads TGTGCCAGCAGCCCGGACAGGGAAGACGAGCAGTACTTC.

This clone was seen a handful of times. The J gene is TRBJ1-1, the V gene TRBV5-1; 10 bases agree with TRBD1. Germline CDR1 and CDR2: SGHRS and YFSETQ. Trimming took 5 bases from V and 3 from J; bases not matched to a gene: 10. The length of the CDR3 is 16 residues. The DNA for the CDR3 is TGCGCCAGCAGTCAGACAGGGGGCGAATACGACACTGAAGCTTTCTTT. Its protein is CASSQTGGEYDTEAFF.

V and J are TRBV29-1 and TRBJ2-5, with TRBD2 as a possible D gene (6 bases). V was clipped by 7 bases and J by 5 bases, with 14 bases between them. The CDR3 runs 12 residues. Germline lookup yields CDR1 SQVTM and CDR2 ANQGSEA. CDR3 residues: CSALGGSETQYF. CDR3 nucleotide sequence: TGCAGCGCCTTAGGAGGGTCGGAGACCCAGTACTTC.

The chain joins TRBV5-1 to TRBJ2-7; tentatively, D is TRBD1 (6 bases). The CDR3 sequence is 15 residues long. Germline CDR1 SGHRS, CDR2 YFSETQ. V was trimmed by 0 bases and J by 1 base, leaving 11 bases between them. The CDR3 protein is CASSLDPGESYEQYF. CDR3 bases: TGCGCCAGCAGCTTGGACCCAGGGGAGTCCTACGAGCAGTACTTC. Combining the CDR3 with reference TRBV5-1 and TRBJ2-7 gives the whole variable domain KAGVTQTPRYLIKTRGQQVTLSCSPISGHRSVSWYQQTPGQGLQFLFEYFSETQRNKGNFPGRFSGRQFSNSRSEMNVSTLELGDSALYLCASSLDPGESYEQYFGPGTRLTVT.

This sequence joins TRBV5-1 and TRBJ1-2; D unclear. The germline V gene encodes CDR1 SGHRS and CDR2 YFSETQ. The CDR3 length is 10 residues. V dropped 1 base and J dropped 8 bases, with 3 bases sitting between them. The CDR3 DNA follows: TGCGCCAGCAGCTTGATAGGCTACACCTTC. This translates into CASSLIGYTF.

This chain uses TRBV29-1 with TRBJ2-5; TRBD2 is a possible D gene (6 bases). CDR1 and CDR2 (germline): SQVTM, ANQGSEA. V shed 3 bases and J shed 7 bases, with 12 bases lying between them. This CDR3 is built from 12 residues. The CDR3 sequence: CSVEWAGRTQYF. DNA of the CDR3: TGCAGCGTTGAGTGGGCGGGGAGGACCCAGTACTTC.

J is TRBJ1-1 and V is TRBV18; D unresolved. Deletions cut 3 bases from V and 1 base from J, with 15 bases between. The germline V gene encodes CDR1 KGHSH and CDR2 LQKENI. The CDR3 spans 16 residues. In DNA form, the CDR3 reads TGTGCCAGCTCACCCGAAGTAGGACTGTGGAACACTGAAGCTTTCTTT. This translates into CASSPEVGLWNTEAFF.

This clone has a handful of counts. The chain recombines TRBV29-1 with TRBJ2-1, with 7 bases matching TRBD2. V was pared by 6 bases and J by 6 bases, with 14 bases of the junction left unmatched. This CDR3 is 15 amino acids long. Germline V gene sequence: CDR1 SQVTM, CDR2 ANQGSEA. The CDR3, as DNA: TGCAGCGTCGGACTTGGGGGGGTTGGTGGCAATGAGCAGTTCTTC. Its protein product is CSVGLGGVGGNEQFF.

The table lists this clone with a few counts. The chain joins TRBV29-1 to TRBJ2-1; D might be TRBD2 (5 bases). Germline V gives CDR1 SQVTM, CDR2 ANQGSEA. The ends were cut back, 4 bases at V and 3 bases at J, with 7 bases in the middle. The CDR3 is made up of 12 amino acids. As DNA, the CDR3 is TGCAGCGTTGTACGGGGCTACAATGAGCAGTTCTTC. Amino acid sequence: CSVVRGYNEQFF.

This chain connects TRBV6-5 to TRBJ2-7; D might be TRBD1 or TRBD2, each matching 5 bases. The CDR3 has 14 amino acids. V was shortened by 0 bases and J by 2 bases, with 8 bases between the two germline ends. Germline V gene lookup returns CDR1 MNHEY and CDR2 SVGAGI. Here the CDR3 reads CASSYSGGTYEQYF. The CDR3 coding sequence is TGTGCCAGCAGTTACTCTGGGGGAACCTACGAGCAGTACTTC.

The J gene is TRBJ2-6, the V gene TRBV10-2, with a possible D match to TRBD1 (6 bases). The CDR3 is made up of 16 amino acids. V was shortened by 5 bases and J by 4 bases, with 15 bases between the two germline ends. CDR1 and CDR2 (germline): WSHSY, SAAADI. This CDR3 is CASSQETGSGANVLTF. As DNA, the CDR3 is TGCGCCAGCAGTCAAGAAACAGGGAGCGGGGCCAACGTCCTGACTTTC.

This clone was picked up one time. The chain couples TRBV30 to TRBJ2-5, with TRBD1 as a possible D gene (6 bases). V lost 8 bases and J 2 bases, leaving 12 bases between the germline ends. The CDR3 is 12 residues long. Germline V CDR1 and CDR2: GTSNPN, SVGIG (reference sequence). In nucleotides, the CDR3 is TGTGCCGGACAGCGTGGACAAGAGACCCAGTACTTC. Translation gives CAGQRGQETQYF.

V and J are TRBV6-5 and TRBJ2-4; a weak D match, TRBD1 (5 bases). Germline V lookup: CDR1 MNHEY, CDR2 SVGAGI. The CDR3 length is 12 residues. Between the trimmed V and J ends, which lost 8 bases and 3 bases, there was a span of 8 bases. CDR3 nucleotide sequence: TGTGCCAGCGATAGGGGCAAAAACATTCAGTACTTC. It specifies CASDRGKNIQYF.

The table lists this clone with many counts. This sequence joins TRBV19 and TRBJ2-5; no firm D call. Germline V lookup: CDR1 LNHDA, CDR2 SQIVND (reference sequence). Trimming stripped 3 bases from V and 1 base from J, with 12 bases between. This CDR3 region has 15 residues. The DNA for the CDR3 is TGTGCCAGTAGTATCCGGATAAGTATCCAAGAGACCCAGTACTTC. It codes for CASSIRISIQETQYF.

The V gene is TRBV5-1, the J gene TRBJ2-5, with D perhaps TRBD1 (5 bases). Germline V gene lookup returns CDR1 SGHRS and CDR2 YFSETQ. Trimming removed 1 base from V and 2 bases from J, with 15 bases in between. This CDR3 comprises 16 residues. The CDR3 protein is CASSLWGRARQETQYF. The CDR3 nucleotides read TGCGCCAGCAGCTTGTGGGGCAGGGCTCGACAAGAGACCCAGTACTTC.

In its sample, this clone was seen once. The CDR3 region has the DNA TGCAGCGCTGACTCAGCCCCGTTCTTC. Amino acid sequence: CSADSAPFF. The chain links TRBV29-1 to TRBJ2-1; no definite D call. Trimming stripped 7 bases from V and 15 bases from J, with 13 bases between. This CDR3 has 9 residues. The germline gives CDR1 SQVTM, CDR2 ANQGSEA.

This rearrangement joins TRBV30 to TRBJ2-7; tentatively, D is TRBD2 (6 bases). The V gene lost 7 bases and the J gene lost 2 bases, with 21 bases spanning the gap. Germline V gives CDR1 GTSNPN, CDR2 SVGIG (reference sequence). The CDR3 totals 15 residues. In DNA form, the CDR3 reads TGTGCCTTGGCAGGAGCCGCTGGAGGGGCCTACGAGCAGTACTTC. Translation gives CALAGAAGGAYEQYF.

This clone was seen more than once but under ten times. The V call is TRBV2, the J call TRBJ2-1; TRBD2 is a possible D gene (5 bases). V gave up 3 bases and J gave up 4 bases, with 13 bases separating them. CDR3 length: 15 amino acids. CDR1 is SNHLY, CDR2 FYNNEI, per germline. The CDR3 loop reads CASSEGGSAYNEQFF. The CDR3 coding sequence is TGTGCCAGCAGTGAGGGCGGGTCCGCTTACAATGAGCAGTTCTTC.